The 3 T cell receptor beta chains given below trace back to one sample, sequenced in a study of blood T cell repertoires in COVID-19. The data were produced by immunoSEQ multiplex PCR, yet TCRdb's version contains in-frame clones alone and is incomplete. Seen here are under 150,000 clones, about 88% observed once, and the top ten hold approximately 17%. Sequencing was carried out using peripheral blood. Source of these receptors: an elderly woman with acute or convalescent COVID-19.

The gene calls are TRBV11-2 and TRBJ1-3; D not resolved. Trimming left V 1 base short and J 0 bases short, with 10 bases between. The CDR3 consists of 16 residues. The V gene's germline CDR1 is SGHAT and CDR2 FQNNGV. DNA of the CDR3: TGTGCCAGCAGCTTAGCCGTCTCCTTCTCTGGAAACACCATATATTTT. Translating gives CASSLAVSFSGNTIYF.

The chain links TRBV27 to TRBJ1-2; possible D gene TRBD1, 6 bases. The CDR3 totals 12 residues. Deletions cut 5 bases from V and 8 bases from J, with 12 bases between. Germline values: CDR1 MNHEY, CDR2 SMNVEV (reference sequence). Here the CDR3 DNA reads TGTGCCAGCAGTACAGGGCTTCAGGGCTACACCTTC. Protein: CASSTGLQGYTF.

This CDR3 is CASSPSGQGAGELFF. The CDR3 bases are TGTGCCAGCAGCCCCTCCGGACAGGGGGCCGGGGAGCTGTTTTTT. The chain employs TRBV4-2 and TRBJ2-2; TRBD1 matches at 10 bases. The length of the CDR3 is 15 residues. Per germline, CDR1 LGHNA and CDR2 YNFKEQ. The ends lost 4 bases at V and 6 bases at J; junction bases unmatched: 5.